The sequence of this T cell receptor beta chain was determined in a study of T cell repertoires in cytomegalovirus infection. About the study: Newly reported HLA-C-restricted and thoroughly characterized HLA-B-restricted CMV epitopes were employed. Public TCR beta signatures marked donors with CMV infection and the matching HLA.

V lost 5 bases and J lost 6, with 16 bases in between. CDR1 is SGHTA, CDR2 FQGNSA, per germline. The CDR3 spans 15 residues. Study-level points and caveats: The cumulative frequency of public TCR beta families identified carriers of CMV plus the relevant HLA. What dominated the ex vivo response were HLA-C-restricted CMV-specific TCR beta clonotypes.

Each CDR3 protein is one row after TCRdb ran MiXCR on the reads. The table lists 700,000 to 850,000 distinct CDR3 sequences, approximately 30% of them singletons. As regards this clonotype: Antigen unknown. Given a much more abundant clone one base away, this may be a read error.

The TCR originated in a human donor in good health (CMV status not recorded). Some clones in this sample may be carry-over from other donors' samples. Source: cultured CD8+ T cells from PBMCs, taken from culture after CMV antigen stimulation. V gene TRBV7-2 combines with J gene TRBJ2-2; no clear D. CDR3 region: CASSPRQESAGELFF. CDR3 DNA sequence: TGTGCCAGCAGCCCCCGGCAGGAGAGTGCCGGGGAGCTGTTTTTT.